This T cell receptor beta chain was recorded in a study of blood T cell repertoires in COVID-19. Background on the study: The study drew acute and convalescent COVID-19 samples from the United States, Italy and Spain. T cells, B-cell-depleted T cells, or PBMCs supplied cDNA or gDNA.

The assay was immunoSEQ multiplex PCR, and TCRdb's table has in-frame clones only and misses some. Of tens of thousands of clones listed, more than 70% were seen once; the top ten hold roughly 4%. The CDR3 totals 14 residues. V gave up 7 bases and J gave up 5 bases; unmatched junction bases: 3. In germline, CDR1 is KGHDR, CDR2 SFDVKD. The chain links TRBV24-1 to TRBJ2-2; 10 positions agree with TRBD2. This TCR was sampled from a man of 80 years or more with active COVID-19. The source material was peripheral blood. This CDR3 is CATRGAGGTGELFF. CDR3 sequence (DNA): TGTGCCACCAGAGGAGCGGGAGGGACCGGGGAGCTGTTTTTT.